This T cell receptor beta chain was identified in a study of cytomegalovirus exposure and HLA in healthy donors. On this clone: The antigen is not known.

General study results and limits: Confirmation was obtained in vitro that a few CMV-associated chains are specific for CMV antigens.

CDR1 is MNHNS, CDR2 SASEGT, per germline. This CDR3 region has 15 residues. V was shortened by 2 bases and J by 1 base, with 10 bases between the two germline ends. Profiling relied on immunoSEQ multiplex PCR, and the TCRdb table lists in-frame clones only, not all of them. The data contain 200,000 to 300,000 clones, around nine tenths of them singletons. Among the approximately 110 subjects of the validation cohort, separate from the 666-subject first cohort, were the donors. The sequence derives from a man aged 18 to 30 in good health and CMV-seronegative. The material sequenced was PBMCs. The J gene is TRBJ2-3, the V gene TRBV6-1; D not resolved. Here the CDR3 reads CASSESRYRTDTQYF. CDR3 nucleotide sequence: TGTGCCAGCAGTGAAAGCCGTTACCGCACAGATACGCAGTATTTT.